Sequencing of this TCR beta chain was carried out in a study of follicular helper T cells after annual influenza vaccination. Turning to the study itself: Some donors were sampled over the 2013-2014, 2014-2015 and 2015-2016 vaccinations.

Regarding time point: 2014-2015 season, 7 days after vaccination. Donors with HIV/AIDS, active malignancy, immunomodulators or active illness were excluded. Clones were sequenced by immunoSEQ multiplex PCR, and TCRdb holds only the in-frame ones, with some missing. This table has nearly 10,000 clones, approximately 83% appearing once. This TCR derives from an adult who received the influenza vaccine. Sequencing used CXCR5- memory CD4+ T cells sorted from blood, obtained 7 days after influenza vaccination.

The CDR3 DNA sequence: TGTGCCAGCAGCCAGTCTTCCACAGGCTATGGCTACACCTTC. It is translated as CASSQSSTGYGYTF. The chain recombines TRBV4-2 with TRBJ1-2; TRBD1 is a possible D gene (5 bases). CDR3 length: 14 amino acids. The ends were cut back, 3 bases at V and 4 bases at J, with 12 bases in the middle. CDR1 and CDR2 from the germline V gene are LGHNA and YNFKEQ.